The 23 T cell receptor beta chains in this list originate from one sample, sequenced in a study of blood T cell repertoires in COVID-19. Clones were sequenced by immunoSEQ multiplex PCR, and TCRdb holds only the in-frame ones, with some missing. The table lists about 220,000 clones, 86% of them singletons. Sequencing used peripheral blood. These receptors were collected from a man aged 25-40 years who had recovered from COVID-19.

The gene calls are TRBV3-1 (or the pseudogene TRBV3-2) and TRBJ2-7, with 9 bases identical to TRBD1. J gave up 4 bases and V 5 bases, and 6 bases lay outside the gene matches. The germline CDR1 and CDR2 sequences are LGHDT and YNNKEL (reference sequence). The CDR3 has 14 residues. Written as DNA, the CDR3 is TGTGCCAGCAGCTCACAGGGGGCAACGTACGAGCAGTACTTC. Its translation is CASSSQGATYEQYF.

The chain uses TRBV9 and TRBJ1-3, with a possible D match to TRBD1 (5 bases). The V end lost 1 base, the J end lost 3 bases, and 14 bases lay between the germline ends. CDR3 length: 16 amino acids. Germline V gene lookup returns CDR1 SGDLS and CDR2 YYNGEE. The CDR3 loop is CASSVSPTAYGNTIYF. In DNA form, the CDR3 reads TGTGCCAGCAGCGTATCTCCGACAGCGTATGGAAACACCATATATTTT.

This clone was detected only a few times. The gene calls are TRBV19 and TRBJ1-1, with D maybe TRBD1 (5 bases). Germline V gene lookup returns CDR1 LNHDA and CDR2 SQIVND (reference sequence). The germline V and J ends were trimmed by 3 bases and 0 bases, with 14 bases remaining between them. The CDR3 sequence is 16 residues long. The CDR3 protein is CASSIRRGLLNTEAFF. In DNA, the CDR3 is TGTGCCAGTAGTATCCGTCGGGGACTCCTGAACACTGAAGCTTTCTTT. The complete variable domain, with remaining parts taken from reference TRBV19 and TRBJ1-1, reads DGGITQSPKYLFRKEGQNVTLSCEQNLNHDAMYWYRQDPGQGLRLIYYSQIVNDFQKGDIAEGYSVSREKKESFPLTVTSAQKNPTAFYLCASSIRRGLLNTEAFFGQGTRLTVV.

The chain uses TRBV4-3 and TRBJ1-5, with D hard to call. The germline CDR1 and CDR2 sequences are LGHNA and YSLEER. Trimming pared 0 bases from V and 5 bases from J, leaving 17 bases between. This CDR3 is 17 amino acids long. The CDR3 spells CASSQDEFEGPDQPQHF. In nucleotides, the CDR3 is TGCGCCAGCAGCCAAGATGAATTCGAGGGCCCCGATCAGCCCCAGCATTTT.

The CDR3 sequence: CASRTLGVNTEAFF. Here the CDR3 DNA reads TGTGCCAGCAGAACGTTGGGCGTGAACACTGAAGCTTTCTTT. The chain carries TRBV6-5 and TRBJ1-1; D unclear. Germline CDR1 MNHEY, CDR2 SVGAGI. Trimming pared 6 bases from V and 0 bases from J, leaving 11 bases between. The CDR3 is 14 amino acids.

The V call is TRBV5-1, the J call TRBJ1-1, with D possibly matching TRBD1 (5 bases). V lost 3 bases, J lost 4 bases, and 16 bases lay in between. Germline assignment: CDR1 SGHRS and CDR2 YFSETQ. The CDR3 consists of 15 residues. The CDR3 reads CASSSPRELGTEAFF. The CDR3 DNA is TGCGCCAGCAGCTCCCCCAGGGAATTGGGCACTGAAGCTTTCTTT.

The rearrangement joins TRBV19 to TRBJ2-7; D possibly corresponds to TRBD2 (6 bases). CDR1 and CDR2 from the germline V gene are LNHDA and SQIVND (reference sequence). The germline V and J ends were trimmed by 7 bases and 2 bases, with 15 bases remaining between them. This CDR3 contains 14 residues. CDR3 sequence: CASNPATGAYEQYF. The CDR3 nucleotides read TGTGCCAGTAATCCCGCGACGGGGGCCTACGAGCAGTACTTC.

The rearrangement uses TRBV7-2 and TRBJ2-1; TRBD2 matches at 12 bases. Germline V lookup: CDR1 SGHTA, CDR2 FQGNSA. After removal of 4 bases from V and 3 bases from J, the junction contained 4 bases not matched to a gene. The CDR3 totals 16 residues. The CDR3 reads CASSSRTSGVYNEQFF. The CDR3 bases are TGTGCCAGCAGCTCGCGGACTAGCGGGGTCTACAATGAGCAGTTCTTC. The whole variable domain, filled in from reference TRBV7-2 and TRBJ2-1, reads GAGVSQSPSNKVTEKGKDVELRCDPISGHTALYWYRQSLGQGLEFLIYFQGNSAPDKSGLPSDRFSAERTGGSVSTLTIQRTQQEDSAVYLCASSSRTSGVYNEQFFGPGTRLTVL.

The J gene is TRBJ2-5, the V gene TRBV3-1 (or the pseudogene TRBV3-2); D is unresolved. This CDR3 is 12 amino acids long. Germline V lookup: CDR1 LGHDT, CDR2 YNNKEL (reference sequence). V shed 3 bases and J shed 5 bases, with 7 bases lying between them. The CDR3 loop reads CASSHVLETQYF. The CDR3 bases are TGTGCCAGCAGCCATGTACTGGAGACCCAGTACTTC.

The rearrangement joins TRBV27 to TRBJ2-1, with 8 bases matching TRBD2. CDR3 length: 14 residues. The ends lost 4 bases at V and 8 bases at J; junction bases unmatched: 7. Germline CDR1 and CDR2: MNHEY and SMNVEV (reference sequence). Here the CDR3 reads CASSYRTSTDEQFF. The CDR3, as DNA: TGTGCCAGCAGTTACCGGACTAGCACCGATGAGCAGTTCTTC.

The rearrangement uses TRBV27 and TRBJ1-5; 7 bases match TRBD1. V was clipped by 2 bases and J by 0 bases; unmatched bases: 4. CDR1 is MNHEY, CDR2 SMNVEV, per germline (reference sequence). This CDR3 comprises 16 residues. The CDR3 bases are TGTGCCAGCAGTTTAGGGACAGCTTATAGCAATCAGCCCCAGCATTTT. This codes for CASSLGTAYSNQPQHF.

Turning to this clone: Other nucleotide sequences from this sample produce the same CDR3. The chain carries TRBV9 and TRBJ2-1; TRBD1 matches at 7 bases. The CDR3 spans 15 residues. The V gene end was trimmed by 0 bases and the J gene end by 5 bases; junction bases not matched to a gene: 5. Germline V gene lookup returns CDR1 SGDLS and CDR2 YYNGEE. CDR3 sequence reads: CASSVVPGTDNEQFF. CDR3 sequence (DNA): TGTGCCAGCAGCGTAGTCCCCGGGACAGACAATGAGCAGTTCTTC.

A remark on this clone: The DNA is left out, because the CDR3 cannot be placed on it with certainty; the CDR3 is given as TCRdb lists it. The gene calls are TRBV27 and TRBJ1-2. Germline CDR1 MNHEY, CDR2 SMNVEV (reference sequence). A total of 16 residues make up the CDR3, ends included. This chain's CDR3 is CASSFGAGGTNYGYTF.

The chain carries TRBV6-5 and TRBJ2-7; TRBD1 is a possible D gene (6 bases). There are 12 residues in the CDR3. Trimming shortened V by 7 bases and J by 1 base, and 8 bases separated the two germline ends. Germline CDR1 is MNHEY and CDR2 is SVGAGI. CDR3 sequence: CASKGQSYEQYF. The CDR3 coding sequence is TGTGCCAGCAAGGGACAATCCTACGAGCAGTACTTC.

The rearrangement links TRBV3-1 (or the pseudogene TRBV3-2) to TRBJ1-2; D is perhaps TRBD1 (5 bases). The CDR3 spans 14 residues. V lost 0 bases and J 5 bases, leaving 10 bases between the germline ends. Germline CDR1 is LGHDT and CDR2 is YNNKEL (reference sequence). The CDR3: CASSQDGAAYGYTF. DNA of the CDR3: TGTGCCAGCAGCCAAGATGGGGCCGCTTATGGCTACACCTTC.

The count of this clone is one. The chain joins TRBV19 to TRBJ1-4; 8 bases map to TRBD1. The CDR3 extends over 16 amino acids. The trim removed 2 bases at V and 4 bases at J, leaving 6 bases unmatched. The germline V gene has CDR1 LNHDA and CDR2 SQIVND (reference sequence). CDR3 loop: CASSIWSTGVNEKLFF. The CDR3 DNA sequence: TGTGCCAGTAGTATATGGTCGACAGGGGTTAATGAAAAACTGTTTTTT.

J is TRBJ1-2 and V is TRBV5-4, with unresolved D. V was shortened by 4 bases and J by 5 bases, with 21 bases between the two germline ends. Germline loops: CDR1 SGHNT, CDR2 YYREEE (reference sequence). The CDR3 extends over 16 amino acids. CDR3 amino acids: CASSRAGLGVEYGYTF. CDR3 bases: TGTGCCAGCAGCCGGGCCGGGCTGGGAGTGGAGTATGGCTACACCTTC. The complete variable domain, with remaining parts taken from reference TRBV5-4 and TRBJ1-2, reads ETGVTQSPTHLIKTRGQQVTLRCSSQSGHNTVSWYQQALGQGPQFIFQYYREEENGRGNFPPRFSGLQFPNYSSELNVNALELDDSALYLCASSRAGLGVEYGYTFGSGTRLTVV.

This clone was seen more than once but under ten times. This chain joins TRBV30 and TRBJ2-5; 11 nucleotides line up with TRBD2. Trimming removed 5 bases from V and 6 bases from J; junction bases left unmatched: 5. Germline V gene sequence: CDR1 GTSNPN, CDR2 SVGIG (reference sequence). The CDR3 is 13 residues long. The CDR3 DNA reads as TGTGCCTGGGATAGCGGGGGGGCAAAGACCCAGTACTTC. Translation: CAWDSGGAKTQYF.

The CDR3, as DNA: TGTGCCAGCAGCCCGACTAGCGGGCTGTACAATGAGCAGTTCTTC. Translated: CASSPTSGLYNEQFF. The gene calls are TRBV7-8 and TRBJ2-1; 10 nucleotides agree with TRBD2. CDR3 size: 15 residues. The ends lost 5 bases at V and 4 bases at J; junction bases unmatched: 5. Germline lookup yields CDR1 SGHVS and CDR2 FQNEAQ. Based on the CDR3 plus reference TRBV7-8 and TRBJ2-1, the full variable domain is GAGVSQSPRYKVAKRGQDVALRCDPISGHVSLFWYQQALGQGPEFLTYFQNEAQLDKSGLPSDRFFAERPEGSVSTLKIQRTQQEDSAVYLCASSPTSGLYNEQFFGPGTRLTVL.

This rearrangement joins TRBV6-7 to TRBJ2-5, with a tentative D call TRBD2 (7 bases). TRBV6-7 is flagged as an ORF with uncertain function. The CDR3 is 16 amino acids. V was cut by 2 bases and J by 7 bases, with 20 bases left in between. For the CDR3, the DNA is TGTGCCAGCAGTTACGCTGACCCCGGGGGGCCTGGGACCCAGTACTTC. It codes for CASSYADPGGPGTQYF.

This chain connects TRBV25-1 to TRBJ2-7, with 8 bases aligning to TRBD1. The germline gives CDR1 MGHDK, CDR2 SYGVNS. The J segment lost 7 bases and the V segment lost 1 base, leaving 6 bases of the junction unmatched. The CDR3 loop spans 14 amino acids. The CDR3 sequence is CASSEFVGQEEQYF. The CDR3 DNA reads as TGTGCCAGCAGTGAATTCGTGGGACAGGAAGAGCAGTACTTC.

This clone occurred once. This chain connects TRBV3-1 (or the pseudogene TRBV3-2) to TRBJ2-7, with 8 bases that match TRBD2. CDR3 length: 16 amino acids. J lost 3 bases, V lost 5 bases, and 12 bases had no gene match. CDR1 is LGHDT, CDR2 YNNKEL, per germline (reference sequence). The CDR3, as DNA: TGTGCCAGCAGCAGCGCTCCGGGACTAGGCGGCTACGAGCAGTACTTC. Its protein product is CASSSAPGLGGYEQYF.

The V and J genes are TRBV2 and TRBJ2-7, with 7 bases identical to TRBD2. CDR3 length: 14 residues. Germline V gene sequence: CDR1 SNHLY, CDR2 FYNNEI. V trimming: 7 bases; J trimming: 1 base; junction bases outside the gene matches: 7. CDR3 coding DNA: TGTGCCAGCACCGGACTAGTCGCGTCCTACGAGCAGTACTTC. Translation: CASTGLVASYEQYF.